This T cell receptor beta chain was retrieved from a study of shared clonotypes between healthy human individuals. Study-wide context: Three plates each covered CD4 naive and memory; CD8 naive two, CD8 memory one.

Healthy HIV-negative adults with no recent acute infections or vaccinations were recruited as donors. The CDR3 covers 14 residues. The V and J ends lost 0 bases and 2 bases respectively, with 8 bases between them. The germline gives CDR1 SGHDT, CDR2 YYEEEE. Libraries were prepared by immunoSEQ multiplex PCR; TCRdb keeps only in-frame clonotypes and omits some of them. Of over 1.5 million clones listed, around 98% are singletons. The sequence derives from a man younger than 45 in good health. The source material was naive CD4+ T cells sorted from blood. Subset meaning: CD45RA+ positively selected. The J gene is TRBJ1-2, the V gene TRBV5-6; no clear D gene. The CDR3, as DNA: TGTGCCAGCAGCTTGGAGTTGGGGAACTATGGCTACACCTTC. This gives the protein CASSLELGNYGYTF.